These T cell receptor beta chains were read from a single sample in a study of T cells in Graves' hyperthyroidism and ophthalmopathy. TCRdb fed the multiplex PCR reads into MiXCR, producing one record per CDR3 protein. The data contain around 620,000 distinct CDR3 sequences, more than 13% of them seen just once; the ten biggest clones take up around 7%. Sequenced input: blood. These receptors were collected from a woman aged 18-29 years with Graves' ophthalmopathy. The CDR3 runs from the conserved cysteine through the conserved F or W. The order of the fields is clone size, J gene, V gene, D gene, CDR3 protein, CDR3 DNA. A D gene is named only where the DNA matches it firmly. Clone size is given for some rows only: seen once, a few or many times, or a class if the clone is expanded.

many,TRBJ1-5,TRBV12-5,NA,CASGRRDAGRSNQPQHF,TGTGCTAGTGGCCGCCGGGACGCTGGACGGAGCAATCAGCCCCAGCATTTT
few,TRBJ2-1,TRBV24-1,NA,CATSDLQLGGEQFF,TGTGCCACCAGTGATTTGCAACTAGGAGGTGAGCAGTTCTTC
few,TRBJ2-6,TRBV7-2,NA,CASSRDSGANVLTF,TGTGCCAGCAGCAGAGACTCTGGGGCCAACGTCCTGACTTTC
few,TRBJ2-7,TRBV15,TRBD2,CATSRRGLAGTWEQYF,TGTGCCACCAGCAGACGGGGACTAGCCGGTACTTGGGAGCAGTACTTC
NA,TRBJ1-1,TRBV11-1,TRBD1,CASSFGQGLNTEAFF,TGTGCCAGCAGCTTCGGACAGGGATTGAACACTGAAGCTTTCTTT
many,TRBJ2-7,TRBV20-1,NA,CSVTVRGEQYF,TGCAGTGTCACCGTCCGAGGTGAGCAGTACTTC
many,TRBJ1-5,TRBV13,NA,CASSKQGGQPQHF,TGTGCCAGCAGCAAACAGGGAGGGCAGCCCCAGCATTTT
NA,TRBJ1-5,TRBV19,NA,CASTLRKWNQPQHF,TGTGCCAGTACTCTCCGGAAGTGGAATCAGCCCCAGCATTTT
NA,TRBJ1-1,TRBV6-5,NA,CASSYLGFNTEAFF,TGTGCCAGCAGTTATTTGGGCTTCAACACTGAAGCTTTCTTT
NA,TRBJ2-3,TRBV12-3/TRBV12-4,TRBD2,CASSFWGGGTDTQYF,TGTGCCAGCAGTTTTTGGGGAGGGGGCACAGATACGCAGTATTTT
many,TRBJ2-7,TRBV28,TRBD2,CASSLRDYPYEQYF,TGTGCCAGCAGTTTACGGGACTACCCTTACGAGCAGTACTTC
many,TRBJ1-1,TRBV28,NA,CASSLLDSTGAFF,TGTGCCAGCAGTTTATTGGACAGTACTGGAGCTTTCTTT
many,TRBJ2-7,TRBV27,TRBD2,CASRGKLAGGPSYEQYF,TGTGCCAGCAGAGGAAAATTGGCGGGAGGGCCCTCGTACGAGCAGTACTTC
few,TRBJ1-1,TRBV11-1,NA,CASSFVTGMSTEAFF,TGTGCCAGCAGCTTCGTGACAGGAATGAGCACTGAAGCTTTCTTT